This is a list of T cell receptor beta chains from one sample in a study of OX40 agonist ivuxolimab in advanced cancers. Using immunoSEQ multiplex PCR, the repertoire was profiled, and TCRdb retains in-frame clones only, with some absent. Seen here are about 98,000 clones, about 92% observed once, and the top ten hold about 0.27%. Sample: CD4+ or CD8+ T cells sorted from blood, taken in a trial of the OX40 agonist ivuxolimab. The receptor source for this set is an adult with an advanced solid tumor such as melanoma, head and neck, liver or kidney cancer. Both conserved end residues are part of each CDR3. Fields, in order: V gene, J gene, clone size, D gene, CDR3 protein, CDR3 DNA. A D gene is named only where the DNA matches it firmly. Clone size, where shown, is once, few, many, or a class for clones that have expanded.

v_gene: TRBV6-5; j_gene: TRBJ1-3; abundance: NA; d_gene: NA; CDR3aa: CASSIGTDSTTIYF; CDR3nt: TGTGCCAGCAGCATCGGGACGGACAGCACCACCATATATTTT
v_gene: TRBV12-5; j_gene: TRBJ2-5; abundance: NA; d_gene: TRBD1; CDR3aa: CTSGRPGQVLSRQETQYF; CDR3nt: TGTACTAGTGGACGCCCGGGACAGGTATTATCGCGGCAAGAGACCCAGTACTTC
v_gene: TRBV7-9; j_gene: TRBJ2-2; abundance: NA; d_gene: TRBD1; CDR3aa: CASSFLLGQGHNTGELFF; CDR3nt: TGTGCCAGCAGCTTCCTCCTCGGACAGGGGCACAACACCGGGGAGCTGTTTTTT
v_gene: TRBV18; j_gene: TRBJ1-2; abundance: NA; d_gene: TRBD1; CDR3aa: CASSPGQGARSHGYTF; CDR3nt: TGTGCCAGCTCACCGGGACAGGGGGCGAGGAGCCATGGCTACACCTTC
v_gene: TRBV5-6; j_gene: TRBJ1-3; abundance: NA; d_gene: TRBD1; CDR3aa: CASSLTGQGTDTIYF; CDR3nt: TGTGCCAGCAGCTTAACCGGACAGGGAACGGACACCATATATTTT
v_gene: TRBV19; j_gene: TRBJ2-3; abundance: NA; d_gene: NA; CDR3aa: CASSIQGTDTQYF; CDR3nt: TGTGCCAGTAGTATTCAGGGTACAGATACGCAGTATTTT
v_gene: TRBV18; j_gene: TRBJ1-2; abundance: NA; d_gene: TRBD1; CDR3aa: CASSTGGDYGYTF; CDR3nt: TGTGCCAGCTCAACAGGGGGCGACTATGGCTACACCTTC
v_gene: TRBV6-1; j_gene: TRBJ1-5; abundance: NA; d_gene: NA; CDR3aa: CASSVTGANQPQHF; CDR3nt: TGTGCCAGCAGTGTGACAGGCGCTAATCAGCCCCAGCATTTT
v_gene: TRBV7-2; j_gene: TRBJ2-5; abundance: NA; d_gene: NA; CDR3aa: CASSLNAGTLQETQYF; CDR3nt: TGTGCCAGCAGCTTAAATGCAGGGACCCTCCAAGAGACCCAGTACTTC
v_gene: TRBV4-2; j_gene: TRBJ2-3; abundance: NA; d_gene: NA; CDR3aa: CASSGEHGGATYYTDTQYF; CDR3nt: TGTGCCAGCAGCGGTGAACATGGGGGGGCCACCTATTACACAGATACGCAGTATTTT
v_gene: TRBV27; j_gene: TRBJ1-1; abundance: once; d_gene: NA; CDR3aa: CASRKQGTEAFF; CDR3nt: TGTGCCAGCAGGAAGCAAGGGACTGAAGCTTTCTTT
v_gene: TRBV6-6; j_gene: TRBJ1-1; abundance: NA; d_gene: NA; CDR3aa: CATWGLNTEAFF; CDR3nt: TGTGCCACCTGGGGGTTGAACACTGAAGCTTTCTTT
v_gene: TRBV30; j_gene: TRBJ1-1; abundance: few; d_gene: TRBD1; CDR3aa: CACFALRTGGWGEAFF; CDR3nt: TGTGCCTGTTTCGCCCTCCGGACAGGGGGTTGGGGTGAAGCTTTCTTT
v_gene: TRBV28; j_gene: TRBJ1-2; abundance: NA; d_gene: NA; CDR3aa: CASSLRGYGYTF; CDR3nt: TGTGCCAGCAGTTTAAGGGGCTATGGCTACACCTTC
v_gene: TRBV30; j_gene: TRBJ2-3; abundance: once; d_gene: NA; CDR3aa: CAWSEADTQYF; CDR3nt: TGTGCCTGGAGCGAAGCAGATACGCAGTATTTT
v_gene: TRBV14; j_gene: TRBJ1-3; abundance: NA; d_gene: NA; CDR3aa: CASSQVGFSGNTIYF; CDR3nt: TGTGCCAGCAGCCAAGTAGGGTTCTCTGGAAACACCATATATTTT
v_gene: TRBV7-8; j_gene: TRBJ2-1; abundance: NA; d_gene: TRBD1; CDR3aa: CASSLRDRYNEQFF; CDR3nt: TGTGCCAGCAGCTTGAGGGACAGATACAATGAGCAGTTCTTC
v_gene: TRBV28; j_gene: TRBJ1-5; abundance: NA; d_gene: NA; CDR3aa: CASSFERRNQPQHF; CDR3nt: TGTGCCAGCAGCTTCGAGAGACGTAATCAGCCCCAGCATTTT
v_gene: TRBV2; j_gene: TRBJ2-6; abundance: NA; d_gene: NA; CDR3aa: CASSEGGPGANVLTF; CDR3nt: TGTGCCAGCAGTGAGGGGGGTCCTGGGGCCAACGTCCTGACTTTC
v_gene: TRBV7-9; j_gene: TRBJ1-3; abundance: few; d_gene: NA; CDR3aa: CASSFWAGAGGNTIYF; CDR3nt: TGTGCCAGCAGCTTTTGGGCCGGGGCAGGTGGAAACACCATATATTTT
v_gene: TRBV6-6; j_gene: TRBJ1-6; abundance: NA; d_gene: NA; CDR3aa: CASSSTNRVGPLHF; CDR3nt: TGTGCCAGCAGCTCAACTAACAGGGTTGGACCCCTCCACTTT
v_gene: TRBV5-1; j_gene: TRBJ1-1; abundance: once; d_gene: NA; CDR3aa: CASSLFNRDTEAFF; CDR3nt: TGCGCCAGCAGCTTGTTCAACAGGGACACTGAAGCTTTCTTT
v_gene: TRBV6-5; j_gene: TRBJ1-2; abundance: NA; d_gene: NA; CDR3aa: CASSYYGFGGYTF; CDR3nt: TGTGCCAGCAGTTACTACGGGTTCGGAGGCTACACCTTC
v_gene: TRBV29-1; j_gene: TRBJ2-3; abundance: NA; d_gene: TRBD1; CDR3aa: CSVEGGVRTGAVDTQYF; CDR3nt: TGCAGCGTTGAAGGTGGGGTAAGGACAGGGGCGGTAGATACGCAGTATTTT
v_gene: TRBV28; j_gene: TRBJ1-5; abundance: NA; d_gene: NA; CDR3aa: CASSPGDYSNQPQHF; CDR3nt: TGTGCCAGCAGCCCAGGGGACTATAGCAATCAGCCCCAGCATTTT
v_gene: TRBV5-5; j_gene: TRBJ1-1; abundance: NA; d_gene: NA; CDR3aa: CASSVGRGRALNTEAFF; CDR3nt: TGTGCCAGCAGCGTCGGTAGGGGTCGCGCCTTGAACACTGAAGCTTTCTTT
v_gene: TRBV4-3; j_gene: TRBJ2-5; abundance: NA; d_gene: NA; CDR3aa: CASSQDQGGLIKTQYF; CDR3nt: TGCGCCAGCAGCCAAGATCAAGGGGGGTTGATAAAGACCCAGTACTTC
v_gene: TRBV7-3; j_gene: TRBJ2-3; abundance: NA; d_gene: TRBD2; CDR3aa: CASSPGLAGETDTQYF; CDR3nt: TGTGCCAGCAGCCCGGGACTAGCGGGAGAGACAGATACGCAGTATTTT
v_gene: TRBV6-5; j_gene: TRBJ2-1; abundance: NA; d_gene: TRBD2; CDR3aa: CASSFDPGGYNEQFF; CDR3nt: TGTGCCAGCAGCTTCGACCCCGGGGGGTACAATGAGCAGTTCTTC
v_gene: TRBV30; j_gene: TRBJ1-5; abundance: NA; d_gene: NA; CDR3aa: CAWPRGSEQPQHF; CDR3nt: TGTGCCTGGCCAAGGGGCAGCGAGCAGCCCCAGCATTTT
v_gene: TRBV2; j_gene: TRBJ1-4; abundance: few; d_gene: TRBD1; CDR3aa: CASSEGTGRDEKLFF; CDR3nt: TGTGCCAGCAGTGAGGGGACAGGGAGAGATGAAAAACTGTTTTTT
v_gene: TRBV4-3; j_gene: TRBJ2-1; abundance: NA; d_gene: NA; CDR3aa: CASSQRASWNEQFF; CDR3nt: TGCGCCAGCAGCCAACGGGCTAGTTGGAATGAGCAGTTCTTC
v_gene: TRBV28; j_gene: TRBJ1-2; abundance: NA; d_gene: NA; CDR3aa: CASSLWPGGIMGYTF; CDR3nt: TGTGCCAGCAGTTTATGGCCGGGAGGGATAATGGGCTACACCTTC
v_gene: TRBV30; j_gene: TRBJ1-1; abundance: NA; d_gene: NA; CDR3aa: CAWSVTENTEAFF; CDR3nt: TGTGCCTGGAGTGTAACCGAGAACACTGAAGCTTTCTTT
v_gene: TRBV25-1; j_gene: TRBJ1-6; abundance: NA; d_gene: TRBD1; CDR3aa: CASGQGGGYNSPLHF; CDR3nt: TGTGCCAGCGGACAGGGCGGGGGTTATAATTCACCCCTCCACTTT
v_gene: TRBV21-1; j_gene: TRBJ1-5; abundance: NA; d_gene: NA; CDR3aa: CARASRPPRPQGGQPQHF; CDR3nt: TGTGCCAGGGCGTCAAGGCCGCCAAGGCCACAGGGGGGACAGCCCCAGCATTTT
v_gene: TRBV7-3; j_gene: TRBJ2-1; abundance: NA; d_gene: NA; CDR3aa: CASSRSGNNEQFF; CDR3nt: TGTGCCAGCAGTCGAAGCGGTAACAATGAGCAGTTCTTC
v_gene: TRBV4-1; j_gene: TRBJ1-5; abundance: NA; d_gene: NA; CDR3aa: CASSQGDAGAGQPQHF; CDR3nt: TGCGCCAGCAGCCAAGGAGACGCGGGCGCGGGACAGCCCCAGCATTTT
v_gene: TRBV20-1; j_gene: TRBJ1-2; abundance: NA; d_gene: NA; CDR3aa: CSASGNYGYTF; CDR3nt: TGCAGTGCGTCGGGAAACTATGGCTACACCTTC
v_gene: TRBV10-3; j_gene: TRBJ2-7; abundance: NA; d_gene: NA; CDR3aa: CAIQGAVSSYGQYF; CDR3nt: TGTGCCATTCAAGGAGCGGTAAGCTCCTACGGGCAGTACTTC
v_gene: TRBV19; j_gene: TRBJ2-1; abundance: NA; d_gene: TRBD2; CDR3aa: CASSNLAGLMIYEQFF; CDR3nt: TGTGCCAGTAGTAATTTAGCGGGGTTAATGATCTATGAGCAGTTCTTC
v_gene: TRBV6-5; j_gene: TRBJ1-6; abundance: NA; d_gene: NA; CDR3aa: CASSWDTGRSLHF; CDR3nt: TGTGCCAGCAGTTGGGACACCGGTAGGTCCCTCCACTTT